This passage covers 6 T cell receptor beta chains from one sample sequenced in a study of blood T cell repertoires in COVID-19. Profiling relied on immunoSEQ multiplex PCR, and the TCRdb table lists in-frame clones only, not all of them. The data contain roughly 130,000 clones, 87% of them singletons. The sample was peripheral blood. The receptors come from a woman aged 60-75 years with acute or convalescent COVID-19.

This clone appeared a single time. This chain connects TRBV6-5 to TRBJ1-1; a weak D match, TRBD1 (6 bases). Germline V CDR1 and CDR2: MNHEY, SVGAGI. The V gene lost 8 bases and the J gene lost 0 bases, with 16 bases spanning the gap. The length of the CDR3 is 15 residues. The CDR3 loop is CASGFGGAVNTEAFF. In DNA, the CDR3 is TGTGCCAGCGGATTTGGGGGGGCTGTGAACACTGAAGCTTTCTTT.

V gene TRBV4-1 combines with J gene TRBJ2-5, with TRBD2 matching over 8 bases. Germline V gene lookup returns CDR1 MGHRA and CDR2 YSYEKL. Trimming at V came to 6 bases and at J to 5 bases, leaving 8 bases not matched to a gene. CDR3 size: 14 residues. CDR3 region: CASSLLAGMETQYF. The CDR3 DNA reads as TGCGCCAGCAGTCTCTTAGCGGGAATGGAGACCCAGTACTTC.

This chain links TRBV6-1 with TRBJ1-1, with D possibly matching TRBD1 (5 bases). CDR1 is MNHNS, CDR2 SASEGT, per germline. This CDR3 is built from 15 residues. V lost 1 base, J lost 4 bases, and 13 bases lay in between. The CDR3 nucleotides are TGTGCCAGCAGTGAAGGGTGGGGCGGGAGCACTGAAGCTTTCTTT. Protein sequence: CASSEGWGGSTEAFF.

The chain combines TRBV28 with TRBJ1-5, with no clear D. Per germline, CDR1 MDHEN and CDR2 SYDVKM. This CDR3 comprises 15 residues. Trimming pared 6 bases from V and 2 bases from J, leaving 14 bases between. CDR3 nucleotides: TGTGCCAGCAGCCCCGGGAGCTACCGCAATCAGCCCCAGCATTTT. Protein product: CASSPGSYRNQPQHF.

This clone showed up just a few times. The chain joins TRBV25-1 to TRBJ2-1; no definite D call. Per germline, CDR1 MGHDK and CDR2 SYGVNS. CDR3 length: 13 amino acids. Deletions cut 3 bases from V and 5 bases from J, with 8 bases between. CDR3 sequence reads: CASSDWANNEQFF. Written as DNA, the CDR3 is TGTGCCAGCAGTGATTGGGCCAACAATGAGCAGTTCTTC.

This chain links TRBV15 with TRBJ2-3, with TRBD2 as a possible D gene (5 bases). V was shortened by 6 bases and J by 8 bases, with 12 bases between the two germline ends. This CDR3 has 12 residues. Germline assignment: CDR1 LNHNV and CDR2 YYDKDF (reference sequence). The CDR3 is CATRSAGLTQYF. The CDR3 nucleotides read TGTGCCACCAGGTCTGCAGGACTTACGCAGTATTTT.